The TCR beta chain under discussion was sequenced for a study of T cell responses to AZD1222 COVID-19 vaccine. Trimming took 0 bases from V and 4 from J, leaving 9 bases between them. In germline, CDR1 is LGHDT, CDR2 YNNKEL (reference sequence). The CDR3 contains 14 residues. Assay: immunoSEQ multiplex PCR; the TCRdb copy retains only in-frame clones and omits some. The sample carries about 220,000 clones, 90% to 95% recorded once. Comment on this clone: Its antigen is unknown.

Study findings and constraints: Mapped onto spike, vaccine-associated CD4 TCRs spanned it and were dominant at 160-218 and 743-854. Seropositive status at baseline applied to only six AZD1222 recipients. Researchers took repertoire samples only after the peak T cell response had come.

The TCR sequence derives from an adult in good health. The rearrangement uses TRBV3-1 (or the pseudogene TRBV3-2) and TRBJ1-1; possible D gene TRBD1, 5 bases. The sequenced sample was peripheral blood, obtained on day 0 of MenACWY control vaccination. As DNA, the CDR3 is TGTGCCAGCAGCCAAGATTGGGGGGGCACTGAAGCTTTCTTT. Amino acid sequence: CASSQDWGGTEAFF.